Each of the 24 T cell receptor beta chains below was sequenced from the same sample in a study of blood T cells in healthy people across ages. Sample-barcoded 5' priming and a J-beta primer mix drove a second PCR of 7 to 11 cycles. TCRdb fed the 5' RACE reads into MiXCR, producing one record per CDR3 protein. Here the sample spans 1.8 million or so distinct CDR3 sequences, approximately 39% being singletons. The specimen sequenced was blood. These receptor sequences come from a human donor in good health.

V gene TRBV7-9 combines with J gene TRBJ1-2, with D possibly matching TRBD1 (6 bases). This CDR3 contains 12 residues. V dropped 5 bases and J dropped 5 bases, with 9 bases sitting between them. CDR1 and CDR2 from the germline V gene are SEHNR and FQNEAQ (reference sequence). This CDR3 reads CASSRGQYGYTF. The CDR3 bases are TGTGCCAGCAGCCGAGGACAGTATGGCTACACCTTC.

In DNA form, the CDR3 reads TGTGCCAGCACCCTTGGTGGAGGGAGTACTGAAGCTTTCTTT. It is translated as CASTLGGGSTEAFF. The rearrangement links TRBV13 to TRBJ1-1; D gene ambiguous. This CDR3 spans 14 amino acids. Germline V gives CDR1 PRHDT, CDR2 FYEKMQ (reference sequence). V lost 7 bases and J lost 5, with 17 bases in between.

The gene calls are TRBV3-1 and TRBJ2-1, with D hard to call. The CDR3 totals 13 residues. V was cut by 2 bases and J by 5 bases, with 7 bases left in between. CDR1 and CDR2 from the germline V gene are LGHDT and YNNKEL (reference sequence). DNA for the CDR3: TGTGCCAGCAGCCAAAACTTTCACAATGAGCAGTTCTTC. This encodes CASSQNFHNEQFF.

The chain carries TRBV11-1 and TRBJ2-1; D gene unclear. Per the germline V gene, CDR1 is SGHAT and CDR2 is FQDESV (reference sequence). This CDR3 has 14 residues. The V gene lost 3 bases and the J gene lost 3 bases, with 9 bases spanning the gap. The CDR3 DNA is TGTGCCAGCAGCTTCGGACCTCACTACAATGAGCAGTTCTTC. It codes for CASSFGPHYNEQFF.

In this sample, this clonotype turned up a few times. The gene calls are TRBV15 and TRBJ1-5; D uncertain. Germline CDR1 is LNHNV and CDR2 is YYDKDF (reference sequence). V was clipped by 0 bases and J by 1 base, with 10 bases between them. This CDR3 has 16 amino acids. The CDR3 DNA reads TGTGCCACCAGCAGAGATCGGCGGCACAGCAATCAGCCCCAGCATTTT. The encoded protein is CATSRDRRHSNQPQHF.

Only a few counts were recorded for this clonotype. The J gene is TRBJ2-7, the V gene TRBV10-3, with 7 bases that match TRBD2. V gave up 3 bases and J gave up 6 bases; unmatched junction bases: 17. This CDR3 contains 17 residues. Germline CDR1 reads ENHRY; CDR2 reads SYGVKD. The CDR3 loop is CAISDQRAGRTTVEQYF. The CDR3 nucleotides are TGTGCCATCAGTGATCAGAGAGCCGGGAGGACCACGGTCGAGCAGTACTTC.

The chain is built from TRBV7-9 and TRBJ1-5; 8 nucleotides line up with TRBD1. The V segment lost 1 base and the J segment 3 bases; nucleotides outside the gene matches: 8. CDR1 is SEHNR, CDR2 FQNEAQ, per germline (reference sequence). CDR3 size: 17 residues. The CDR3 nucleotides are TGTGCCAGCAGCTTAGTTGCCGGGACAGGAAACAATCAGCCCCAGCATTTT. Its translation: CASSLVAGTGNNQPQHF.

This clonotype was seen more than once but under ten times. The chain employs TRBV6-5 and TRBJ1-5; D is unresolved. CDR1 and CDR2 from the germline V gene are MNHEY and SVGAGI. V lost 4 bases to trimming and J lost 3 bases, with 7 bases between them. The CDR3 is made up of 13 amino acids. The CDR3 DNA follows: TGTGCCAGCAGTTCCTATTACAATCAGCCCCAGCATTTT. This codes for CASSSYYNQPQHF.

The sample holds a few counts of this clonotype. The chain carries TRBV28 and TRBJ1-1; no clear D gene. The CDR3 spans 12 residues. V was trimmed by 5 bases and J by 13 bases, leaving 17 bases between them. CDR1 MDHEN and CDR2 SYDVKM come from the germline V gene. The CDR3 region is CASSEDVGKVFF. CDR3 nucleotide sequence: TGTGCCAGCAGTGAAGACGTGGGGAAAGTTTTCTTT.

This clonotype was seen a handful of times. J is TRBJ2-4 and V is TRBV29-1, with D possibly matching TRBD2 (5 bases). Matching the DNA end better, TRBJ2-5 makes the J call doubtful. In germline, CDR1 is SQVTM, CDR2 ANQGSEA. The CDR3 loop spans 12 amino acids. The DNA of the CDR3 is TGCAGCGTTGAGACCGGGATGGGGACCCAGTACTTC. Translation: CSVETGMGTQYF.

In this sample, this clonotype turned up a few times. The rearrangement links TRBV6-6 to TRBJ1-4; the D is unclear. CDR3 length: 14 residues. Germline CDR1 and CDR2: MNHNY and SVGAGI (reference sequence). V was trimmed by 7 bases and J by 7 bases, leaving 16 bases between them. CDR3: CASTLTQEAEKLFF. In DNA, the CDR3 is TGTGCCAGCACACTTACTCAGGAGGCTGAAAAACTGTTTTTT.

J is TRBJ2-3 and V is TRBV6-6, with a weak D call TRBD2 (6 bases). This CDR3 spans 13 amino acids. Germline-derived CDR1 and CDR2 are MNHNY and SVGAGI (reference sequence). Trimming pared 7 bases from V and 6 bases from J, leaving 14 bases between. CDR3 DNA sequence: TGTGCCAGCATAGGGGATGGGGGGGATACGCAGTATTTT. Amino acid sequence: CASIGDGGDTQYF.

The chain carries TRBV20-1 and TRBJ2-7, with 7 nucleotides matching TRBD1. Looked up from germline, CDR1 is DFQATT and CDR2 is SNEGSKA (reference sequence). This CDR3 comprises 14 residues. The junction had 11 bases not matched to a gene; V was cut back by 4 bases and J by 5 bases. The CDR3 loop reads CSATKTAGTDEQYF. The CDR3 coding sequence is TGCAGTGCTACTAAAACAGCCGGGACAGACGAGCAGTACTTC.

The chain has TRBV12-3 or TRBV12-4 and TRBJ2-5; possibly TRBD2 for D (7 bases). The CDR3 consists of 17 residues. V lost 1 base, J lost 2 bases, and 17 bases lay in between. The CDR3 loop is CASSLVLGGGLQETQYF. CDR3 DNA: TGTGCCAGCAGTTTAGTCCTTGGCGGGGGCCTTCAAGAGACCCAGTACTTC.

This rearrangement joins TRBV20-1 to TRBJ2-2; TRBD2 matches at 12 bases. Looked up from germline, CDR1 is DFQATT and CDR2 is SNEGSKA (reference sequence). Trimming took 3 bases from V and 6 from J; bases not matched to a gene: 2. The CDR3 runs to 14 residues. CDR3 nucleotides: TGCAGTGCTAGGTCTAGCGGGGGGGCCGGGGAGCTGTTTTTT. The encoded protein is CSARSSGGAGELFF.

This clonotype was seen only a few times. One end of the junction fails to match germline, which may point to a read error. The CDR3 is CSARVNYEQYF. The CDR3 nucleotides read TGCAGTGCAAGAGTAAACTACGAGCAGTACTTC. The J gene is TRBJ2-7, the V gene TRBV20-1; D is unresolved. Germline assignment: CDR1 DFQATT and CDR2 SNEGSKA (reference sequence). The CDR3 sequence is 11 residues long.

This clonotype was seen a few times. The genes are TRBV29-1 and TRBJ1-1; D uncertain. Germline values: CDR1 SQVTM, CDR2 ANQGSEA. Trimming left V 3 bases short and J 7 bases short, with 0 bases between. The CDR3 spans 8 residues. CDR3 bases: TGCAGCGTTGATGAAGCTTTCTTT. It encodes CSVDEAFF. The full variable domain, completed using reference TRBV29-1 and TRBJ1-1, is SAVISQKPSRDICQRGTSLTIQCQVDSQVTMMFWYRQQPGQSLTLIATANQGSEATYESGFVIDKFPISRPNLTFSTLTVSNMSPEDSSIYLCSVDEAFFGQGTRLTVV.

The chain is built from TRBV28 and TRBJ1-2; the D is unclear. Trimming removed 6 bases from V and 0 bases from J, with 11 bases in between. The V gene's germline CDR1 is MDHEN and CDR2 SYDVKM. The CDR3 totals 14 residues. The CDR3 DNA is TGTGCCAGCAGGTTGAGGGATGCTAACTATGGCTACACCTTC. Its protein product is CASRLRDANYGYTF.

This clonotype has only a few counts. The junction departs from the called germline gene at one end, perhaps through a read error. The chain joins TRBV6-5 to TRBJ1-2, with a possible D match to TRBD1 (5 bases). This CDR3 region has 15 residues. Germline V gene data show CDR1 as MNHEY and CDR2 as SVGAGI. The CDR3 DNA follows: TGTACCAGCAGTTACTCGTCCGGGACCCCCTATGGCTACACCTTC. This gives the protein CTSSYSSGTPYGYTF.

The V call is TRBV7-2, the J call TRBJ1-5; D unclear. Germline V gives CDR1 SGHTA, CDR2 FQGNSA. CDR3 size: 13 residues. Trimming pared 5 bases from V and 6 bases from J, leaving 11 bases between. For the CDR3, the DNA is TGTGCCAGCAGCGCGCTTCACGGTCAGCCCCAGCATTTT. Encoded protein: CASSALHGQPQHF.

Worth noting for this clonotype: A read error is possible here, since a much larger clone lies one base away. The chain carries TRBV20-1 and TRBJ2-5; perhaps TRBD2 as D (5 bases). Trimming removed 3 bases from V and 6 bases from J, with 20 bases in between. The CDR3 has 15 residues. The germline gives CDR1 DFQATT, CDR2 SNEGSKA (reference sequence). The CDR3 is CSARSPGERTKTQYF. CDR3 DNA sequence: TGCAGTGCTAGGAGTCCTGGGGAGCGGACGAAGACCCAGTACTTC.

The chain combines TRBV20-1 with TRBJ1-2; 9 bases line up with TRBD1. The CDR3 is 14 amino acids. The V segment lost 3 bases and the J segment 3 bases; nucleotides outside the gene matches: 5. Germline lookup yields CDR1 DFQATT and CDR2 SNEGSKA (reference sequence). DNA for the CDR3: TGCAGTGCTAGGGGACAGGGCTTTGACTATGGCTACACCTTC. Translating gives CSARGQGFDYGYTF.

The rearrangement links TRBV4-2 to TRBJ2-4; TRBD2 aligns across 7 bases. The closer fit of TRBJ2-7 to the DNA end suggests the J call may be wrong. CDR1 is LGHNA and CDR2 is YNFKEQ in the germline V gene. The CDR3 extends over 14 amino acids. CDR3 loop: CASSRGGTTYEQYF. The CDR3 bases are TGTGCCAGCAGCCGGGGGGGGACTACCTACGAGCAGTACTTC.

The chain recombines TRBV15 with TRBJ2-5; no clear D. V dropped 0 bases and J dropped 3 bases, with 8 bases sitting between them. This CDR3 spans 14 amino acids. Germline-derived CDR1 and CDR2 are LNHNV and YYDKDF (reference sequence). The CDR3 region is CATSRDLQEETQYF. The CDR3 coding sequence is TGTGCCACCAGCAGAGATCTCCAGGAAGAGACCCAGTACTTC.